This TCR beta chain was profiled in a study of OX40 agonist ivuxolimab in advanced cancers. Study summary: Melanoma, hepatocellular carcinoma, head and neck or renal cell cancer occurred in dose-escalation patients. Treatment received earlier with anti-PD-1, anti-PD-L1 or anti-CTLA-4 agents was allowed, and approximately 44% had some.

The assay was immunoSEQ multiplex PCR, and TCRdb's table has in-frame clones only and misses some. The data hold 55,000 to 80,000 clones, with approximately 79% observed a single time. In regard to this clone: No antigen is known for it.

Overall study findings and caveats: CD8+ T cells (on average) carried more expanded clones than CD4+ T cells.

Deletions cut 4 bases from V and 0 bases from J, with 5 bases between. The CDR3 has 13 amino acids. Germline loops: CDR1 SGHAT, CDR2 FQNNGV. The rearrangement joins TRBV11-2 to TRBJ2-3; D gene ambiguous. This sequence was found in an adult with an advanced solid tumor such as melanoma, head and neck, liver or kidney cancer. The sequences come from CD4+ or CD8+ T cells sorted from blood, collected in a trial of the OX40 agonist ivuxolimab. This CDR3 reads CASSSSSTDTQYF. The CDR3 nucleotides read TGTGCCAGCAGCTCTTCTAGCACAGATACGCAGTATTTT.